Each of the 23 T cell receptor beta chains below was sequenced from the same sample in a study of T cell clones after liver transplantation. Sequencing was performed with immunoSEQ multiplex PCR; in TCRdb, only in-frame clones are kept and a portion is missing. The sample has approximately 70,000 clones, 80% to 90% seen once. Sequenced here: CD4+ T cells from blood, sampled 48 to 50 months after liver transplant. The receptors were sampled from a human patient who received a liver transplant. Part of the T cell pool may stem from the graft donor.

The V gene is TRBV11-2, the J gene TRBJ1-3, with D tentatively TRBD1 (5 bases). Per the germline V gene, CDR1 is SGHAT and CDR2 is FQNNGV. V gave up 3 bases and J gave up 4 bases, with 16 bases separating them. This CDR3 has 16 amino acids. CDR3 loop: CASSFTAGVTGNTIYF. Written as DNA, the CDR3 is TGTGCCAGCAGCTTTACCGCGGGGGTGACGGGAAACACCATATATTTT.

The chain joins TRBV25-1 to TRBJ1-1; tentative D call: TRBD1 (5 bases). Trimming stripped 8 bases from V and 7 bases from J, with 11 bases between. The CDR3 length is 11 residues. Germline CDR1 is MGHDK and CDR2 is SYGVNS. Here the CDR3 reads CASSRQIEAFF. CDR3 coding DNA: TGTGCCAGCTCCAGACAGATTGAAGCTTTCTTT.

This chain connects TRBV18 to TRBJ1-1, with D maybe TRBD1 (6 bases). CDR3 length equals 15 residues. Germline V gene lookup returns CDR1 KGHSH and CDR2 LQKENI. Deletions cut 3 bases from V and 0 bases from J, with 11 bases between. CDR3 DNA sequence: TGTGCCAGCTCACCCCTGACAGGAGTGAACACTGAAGCTTTCTTT. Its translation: CASSPLTGVNTEAFF.

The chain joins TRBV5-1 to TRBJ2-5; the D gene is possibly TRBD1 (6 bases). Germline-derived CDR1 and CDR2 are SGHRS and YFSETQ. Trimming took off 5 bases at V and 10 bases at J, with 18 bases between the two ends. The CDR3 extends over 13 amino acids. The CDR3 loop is CASSRGTLEVQYF. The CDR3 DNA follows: TGCGCCAGCAGTCGAGGGACACTCGAGGTCCAGTACTTC.

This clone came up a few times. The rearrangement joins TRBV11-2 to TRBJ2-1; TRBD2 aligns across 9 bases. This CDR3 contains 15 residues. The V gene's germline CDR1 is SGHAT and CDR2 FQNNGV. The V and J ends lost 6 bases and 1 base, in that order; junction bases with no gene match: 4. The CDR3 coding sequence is TGTGCCAGCAGACCAGGACTAGCGTCCTACAATGAGCAGTTCTTC. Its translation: CASRPGLASYNEQFF. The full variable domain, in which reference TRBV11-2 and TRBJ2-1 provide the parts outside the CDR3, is EAGVAQSPRYKIIEKRQSVAFWCNPISGHATLYWYQQILGQGPKLLIQFQNNGVVDDSQLPKDRFSAERLKGVDSTLKIQPAKLEDSAVYLCASRPGLASYNEQFFGPGTRLTVL.

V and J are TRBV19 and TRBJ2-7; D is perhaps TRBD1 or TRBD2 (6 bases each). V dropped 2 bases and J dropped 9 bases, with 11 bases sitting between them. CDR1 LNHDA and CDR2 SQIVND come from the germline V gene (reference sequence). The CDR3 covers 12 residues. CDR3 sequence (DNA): TGTGCCAGTAGTATATCAGGGGAGGTGCAGTACTTC. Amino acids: CASSISGEVQYF.

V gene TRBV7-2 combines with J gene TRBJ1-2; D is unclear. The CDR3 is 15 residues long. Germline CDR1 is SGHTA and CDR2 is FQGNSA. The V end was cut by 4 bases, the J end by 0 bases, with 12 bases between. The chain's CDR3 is CASSYRGWANYGYTF. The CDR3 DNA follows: TGTGCCAGCAGCTACCGAGGCTGGGCTAACTATGGCTACACCTTC.

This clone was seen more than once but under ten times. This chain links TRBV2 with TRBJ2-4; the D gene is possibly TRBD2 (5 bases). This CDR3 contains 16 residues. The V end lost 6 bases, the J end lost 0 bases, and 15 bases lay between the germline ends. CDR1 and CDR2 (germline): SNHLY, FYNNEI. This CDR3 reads CASRTERSLAKNIQYF. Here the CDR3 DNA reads TGTGCCAGCAGGACGGAGCGGAGCCTAGCCAAAAACATTCAGTACTTC.

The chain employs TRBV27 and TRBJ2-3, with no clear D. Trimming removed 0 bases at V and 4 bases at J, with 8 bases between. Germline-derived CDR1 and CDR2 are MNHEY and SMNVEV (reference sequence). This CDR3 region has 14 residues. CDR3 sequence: CASSLSGPPDTQYF. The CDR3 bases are TGTGCCAGCAGTTTATCAGGGCCCCCAGATACGCAGTATTTT.

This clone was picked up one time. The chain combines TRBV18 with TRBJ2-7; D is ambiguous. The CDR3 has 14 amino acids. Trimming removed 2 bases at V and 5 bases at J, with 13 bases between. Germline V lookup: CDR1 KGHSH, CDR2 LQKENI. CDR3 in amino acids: CASSPGRQSNEQYF. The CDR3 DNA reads TGTGCCAGCTCACCAGGGCGGCAGAGCAACGAGCAGTACTTC.

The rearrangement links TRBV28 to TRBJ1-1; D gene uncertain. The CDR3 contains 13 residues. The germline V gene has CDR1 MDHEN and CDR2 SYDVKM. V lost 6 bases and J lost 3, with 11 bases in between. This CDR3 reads CASRDQKHTEAFF. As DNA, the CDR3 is TGTGCCAGCAGAGACCAGAAACACACTGAAGCTTTCTTT.

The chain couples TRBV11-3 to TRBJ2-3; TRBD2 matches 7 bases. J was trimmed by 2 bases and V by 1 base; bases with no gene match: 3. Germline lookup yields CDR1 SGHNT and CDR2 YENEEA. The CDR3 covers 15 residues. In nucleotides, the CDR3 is TGTGCCAGCAGCTTAGGAGCGGGGTACACAGATACGCAGTATTTT. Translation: CASSLGAGYTDTQYF.

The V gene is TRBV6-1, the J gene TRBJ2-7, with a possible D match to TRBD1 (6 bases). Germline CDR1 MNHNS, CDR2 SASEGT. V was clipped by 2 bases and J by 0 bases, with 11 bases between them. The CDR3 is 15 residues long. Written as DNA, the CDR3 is TGTGCCAGCAGTGAATTGGCAGGGGACTCCTACGAGCAGTACTTC. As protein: CASSELAGDSYEQYF.

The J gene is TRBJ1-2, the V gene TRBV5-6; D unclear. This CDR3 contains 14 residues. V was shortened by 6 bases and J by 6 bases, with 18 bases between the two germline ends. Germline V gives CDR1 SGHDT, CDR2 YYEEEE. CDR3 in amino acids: CASTHTVGRDGYTF. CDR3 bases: TGTGCCAGCACCCATACTGTCGGGCGAGATGGCTACACCTTC.

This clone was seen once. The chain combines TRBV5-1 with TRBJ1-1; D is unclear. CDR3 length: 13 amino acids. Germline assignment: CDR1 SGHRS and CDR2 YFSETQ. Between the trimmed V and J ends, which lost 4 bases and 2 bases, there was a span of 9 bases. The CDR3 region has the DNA TGCGCCAGCAGCGAGGGTCCCAACACTGAAGCTTTCTTT. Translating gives CASSEGPNTEAFF. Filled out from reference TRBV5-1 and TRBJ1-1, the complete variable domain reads KAGVTQTPRYLIKTRGQQVTLSCSPISGHRSVSWYQQTPGQGLQFLFEYFSETQRNKGNFPGRFSGRQFSNSRSEMNVSTLELGDSALYLCASSEGPNTEAFFGQGTRLTVV.

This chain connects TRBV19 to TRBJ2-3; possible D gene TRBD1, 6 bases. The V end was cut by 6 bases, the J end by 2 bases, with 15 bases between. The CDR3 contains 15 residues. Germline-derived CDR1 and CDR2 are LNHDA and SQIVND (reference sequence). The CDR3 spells CASRSPGHNTDTQYF. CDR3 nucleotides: TGTGCCAGTAGATCCCCGGGACACAACACAGATACGCAGTATTTT.

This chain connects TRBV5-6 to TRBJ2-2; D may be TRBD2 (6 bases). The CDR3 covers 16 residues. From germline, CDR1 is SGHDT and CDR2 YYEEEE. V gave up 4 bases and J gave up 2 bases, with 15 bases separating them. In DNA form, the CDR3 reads TGTGCCAGCAGCCGTAGAGGGAGGATTAACACCGGGGAGCTGTTTTTT. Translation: CASSRRGRINTGELFF. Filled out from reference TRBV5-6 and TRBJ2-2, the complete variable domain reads DAGVTQSPTHLIKTRGQQVTLRCSPKSGHDTVSWYQQALGQGPQFIFQYYEEEERQRGNFPDRFSGHQFPNYSSELNVNALLLGDSALYLCASSRRGRINTGELFFGEGSRLTVL.

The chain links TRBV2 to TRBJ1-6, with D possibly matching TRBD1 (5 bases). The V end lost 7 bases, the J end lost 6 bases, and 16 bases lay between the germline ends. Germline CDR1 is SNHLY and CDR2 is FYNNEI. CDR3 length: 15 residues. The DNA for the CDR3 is TGTGCCAGCACTGGGGGGACTCTGGGTAATTCACCCCTCCACTTT. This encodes CASTGGTLGNSPLHF.

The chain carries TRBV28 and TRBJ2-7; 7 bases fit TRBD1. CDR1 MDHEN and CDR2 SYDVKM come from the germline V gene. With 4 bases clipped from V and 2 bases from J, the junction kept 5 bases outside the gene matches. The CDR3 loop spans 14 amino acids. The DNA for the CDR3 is TGTGCCAGCAGTTCAACAGGGGTCACCTACGAGCAGTACTTC. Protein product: CASSSTGVTYEQYF.

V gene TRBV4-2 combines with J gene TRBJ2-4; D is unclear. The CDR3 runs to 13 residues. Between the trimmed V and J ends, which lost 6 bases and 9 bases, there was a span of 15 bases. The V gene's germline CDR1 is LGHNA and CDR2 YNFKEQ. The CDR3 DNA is TGTGCCAGCAGTCCGTCGGAGAATACCATTCAGTACTTC. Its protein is CASSPSENTIQYF.

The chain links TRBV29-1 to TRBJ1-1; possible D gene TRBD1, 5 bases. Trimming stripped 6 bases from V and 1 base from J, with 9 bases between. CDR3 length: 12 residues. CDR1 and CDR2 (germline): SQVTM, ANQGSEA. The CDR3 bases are TGCAGCGTCCGAACAGGGAACACTGAAGCTTTCTTT. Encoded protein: CSVRTGNTEAFF.

As DNA, the CDR3 is TGTGCCTGGAGTCGACTAGCGGGAGTTCAAGAGACCCAGTACTTC. It yields the protein CAWSRLAGVQETQYF. The V gene is TRBV30, the J gene TRBJ2-5, with 12 bases that match TRBD2. Germline CDR1 is GTSNPN and CDR2 is SVGIG (reference sequence). The CDR3 extends over 15 amino acids. Germline trimming cut 2 bases from V and 2 bases from J; bases unmatched to any gene: 3.

Here the CDR3 reads CASSLDPGGDNEQFF. DNA of the CDR3: TGTGCCAGCAGCTTGGATCCGGGAGGGGACAATGAGCAGTTCTTC. The chain carries TRBV5-4 and TRBJ2-1, with TRBD2 identical over 8 bases. V gave up 0 bases and J gave up 5 bases; unmatched junction bases: 4. This CDR3 has 15 residues. Germline lookup yields CDR1 SGHNT and CDR2 YYREEE (reference sequence).